These 24 T cell receptor beta chains were sequenced from one sample in a study of circulating CD8 cells and anti-PD-1 response in melanoma. TCR libraries were prepared from roughly 14 ng of total RNA with the QIAseq Immune Repertoire TCR panel. One entry per CDR3 protein results from TCRdb running MiXCR on the reads. The table has nearly 850 distinct CDR3 sequences, 3.5% to 4.5% seen once; the top ten hold under 20%. Live CD3+CD8+TCRalphabeta+ cells were sorted into four subsets by PD-1 and/or TIGIT. Sequenced material: CD8+ T cells from PBMCs, taken at baseline or after one month of anti-PD-1 therapy (not recorded which). The receptors were sampled from a human donor with melanoma.

This clonotype counts as medium-sized (0.01 to 0.1%). The chain joins TRBV27 to TRBJ2-1; the match to TRBD1 covers 12 bases. Germline V gene data show CDR1 as MNHEY and CDR2 as SMNVEV (reference sequence). The length of the CDR3 is 15 residues. V lost 4 bases and J lost 8; bases outside the gene matches: 6. The DNA for the CDR3 is TGTGCCAGCAGTTGGGGACAGGGGGCGCGCGATGAGCAGTTCTTC. Its protein product is CASSWGQGARDEQFF.

Judged by abundance, this clonotype is medium-sized. The chain couples TRBV13 to TRBJ2-1, with no clear D. CDR3 length: 16 amino acids. V lost 3 bases, J lost 0 bases, and 12 bases lay in between. CDR1 and CDR2 from the germline V gene are PRHDT and FYEKMQ (reference sequence). CDR3 nucleotide sequence: TGTGCCAGCAGCTTCCAGGTCTCTCTCTCCTACAATGAGCAGTTCTTC. Protein product: CASSFQVSLSYNEQFF.

This clonotype is deemed medium-sized (0.01 to 0.1%). V gene TRBV6-4 combines with J gene TRBJ1-1, with 9 bases that match TRBD1. CDR1 and CDR2 (germline): MRHNA, SNTAGT. V trimming: 5 bases; J trimming: 1 base; junction bases outside the gene matches: 2. The CDR3 contains 14 residues. The CDR3 nucleotides are TGTGCCAGCAGTACAGGGGGCGAGAACACTGAAGCTTTCTTT. Its protein is CASSTGGENTEAFF.

Only a few counts were recorded for this clonotype. The junction departs from the called germline gene at one end, perhaps through a read error. The rearrangement uses TRBV19 and TRBJ2-1, with D perhaps matching TRBD1 (6 bases). Germline loops: CDR1 LNHDA, CDR2 SQIVND (reference sequence). The length of the CDR3 is 15 residues. In DNA, the CDR3 is TGTGCCAGTAGCATAGACAGGAGCTCCTACAATGAGCAGTTCTTC. Its protein product is CASSIDRSSYNEQFF.

This clonotype is medium-sized within its sample. This rearrangement joins TRBV7-2 to TRBJ1-5, with D perhaps matching TRBD1 (6 bases). The CDR3 has 15 residues. The V gene's germline CDR1 is SGHTA and CDR2 FQGNSA. Deletions cut 4 bases from V and 6 bases from J, with 16 bases between. CDR3 nucleotides: TGTGCCAGCAGCTCACTAGCGGACAGTGGTCAGCCCCAGCATTTT. Amino acids: CASSSLADSGQPQHF. Full variable domain (missing parts from reference TRBV7-2 and TRBJ1-5): GAGVSQSPSNKVTEKGKDVELRCDPISGHTALYWYRQSLGQGLEFLIYFQGNSAPDKSGLPSDRFSAERTGGSVSTLTIQRTQQEDSAVYLCASSSLADSGQPQHFGDGTRLSIL.

A few counts support this clonotype. The J gene is TRBJ2-1, the V gene TRBV28; D not resolved. The V end lost 6 bases, the J end lost 8 bases, and 17 bases lay between the germline ends. This CDR3 contains 14 residues. Germline loops: CDR1 MDHEN, CDR2 SYDVKM. The CDR3 DNA reads as TGTGCCAGCAGCCTTCGACAATCACGGGATGAGCAGTTCTTC. It translates to CASSLRQSRDEQFF.

By share, this clonotype counts as medium-sized. V usage is TRBV2 and J usage is TRBJ2-7; no reliable D call. The CDR3 covers 11 residues. Trimming pared 1 base from V and 4 bases from J, leaving 2 bases between. Germline values: CDR1 SNHLY, CDR2 FYNNEI. The DNA for the CDR3 is TGTGCCAGCAGTGAAGGGTACGAGCAGTACTTC. Amino acid sequence: CASSEGYEQYF.

This clonotype rates as large. The chain uses TRBV4-3 and TRBJ2-7, with D uncertain. Trimming removed 3 bases from V and 0 bases from J, with 9 bases in between. Germline CDR1 is LGHNA and CDR2 is YSLEER. CDR3 size: 14 residues. CDR3 sequence (DNA): TGCGCCAGCAGCCAGGCCAGACCCTCCTACGAGCAGTACTTC. Translating gives CASSQARPSYEQYF.

This clonotype qualifies as medium-sized. The CDR3 bases are TGTGCCAGCAGTTTAACAGGACTGGCTGAAGCTTTCTTT. Encoded protein: CASSLTGLAEAFF. The chain uses TRBV28 and TRBJ1-1; D is perhaps TRBD1 (5 bases). CDR3 length: 13 amino acids. V was clipped by 2 bases and J by 6 bases, with 10 bases between them. Germline CDR1 and CDR2: MDHEN and SYDVKM.

This clonotype was seen more than once but under ten times. V and J are TRBV30 and TRBJ1-6; D is possibly TRBD1 (5 bases). The CDR3 is made up of 12 amino acids. V was pared by 8 bases and J by 7 bases, with 12 bases between. Germline-derived CDR1 and CDR2 are GTSNPN and SVGIG (reference sequence). DNA of the CDR3: TGTGCCGCCTACTGGGGGAATTCACCCCTCCACTTT. It is translated as CAAYWGNSPLHF.

Comments on this clonotype: One end of the junction does not line up with germline, which may come from a read error. V usage is TRBV7-7 and J usage is TRBJ1-1; D is ambiguous. The germline V gene has CDR1 SSHAT and CDR2 FNYEAQ (reference sequence). The CDR3 consists of 13 residues. The CDR3 DNA is TGTGCTAGCAGCTTGCTACAGAACACTGAAGCTTTCTTT. Its protein product is CASSLLQNTEAFF.

About this clonotype itself: A read error may explain this, as a much larger clone is one base away. The chain joins TRBV6-4 to TRBJ2-1, with a tentative D call TRBD1 (6 bases). CDR3 length: 13 residues. V lost 4 bases and J 5 bases, leaving 9 bases between the germline ends. The germline V gene encodes CDR1 MRHNA and CDR2 SNTAGT. The chain's CDR3 is CASSGGDNNEQFF. The DNA for the CDR3 is TGTGCCAGCAGTGGAGGGGACAACAATGAGCAGTTCTTC.

Relative to its sample, this clonotype is medium-sized. The chain employs TRBV6-5 and TRBJ1-1; D not resolved. The CDR3 runs 14 residues. Germline values: CDR1 MNHEY, CDR2 SVGAGI. V was shortened by 5 bases and J by 7 bases, with 17 bases between the two germline ends. Written as DNA, the CDR3 is TGTGCCAGCAGTGACGACCGTGGACTTCTTGAAGCTTTCTTT. This translates into CASSDDRGLLEAFF.

To note about this clonotype: This may arise from a read error, as a much more abundant clone is one base away. This CDR3 reads CSARGDSRTYDEQFF. In DNA, the CDR3 is TGCAGTGCTAGAGGGGACTCGAGAACCTACGATGAGCAGTTCTTC. This chain joins TRBV20-1 and TRBJ2-1; D might be TRBD2 (6 bases). Germline assignment: CDR1 DFQATT and CDR2 SNEGSKA (reference sequence). The CDR3 spans 15 residues.

This clonotype occurred a few times. The V call is TRBV9, the J call TRBJ1-5, with D unclear. This CDR3 contains 15 residues. Per the germline V gene, CDR1 is SGDLS and CDR2 is YYNGEE. With 5 bases removed from V and 0 bases from J, the gap between germline ends came to 12 bases. In nucleotides, the CDR3 is TGTGCCAGCAGTCTTGGAGCTTATAGCAATCAGCCCCAGCATTTT. It codes for CASSLGAYSNQPQHF.

This clonotype is medium-sized within its sample. The J gene is TRBJ1-5, the V gene TRBV6-1; D not certain. Looked up from germline, CDR1 is MNHNS and CDR2 is SASEGT. The CDR3 has 14 amino acids. V lost 5 bases and J 3 bases, leaving 11 bases between the germline ends. In DNA form, the CDR3 reads TGTGCCAGCAGTCCATTTAGGTACAATCAGCCCCAGCATTTT. It encodes CASSPFRYNQPQHF.

In this sample, this clonotype is large (0.1 to 1%). The rearrangement links TRBV7-3 to TRBJ1-2; 11 nucleotides align to TRBD1. CDR3 length: 15 amino acids. Germline CDR1 and CDR2: SGHTA and FQGTGA. V shed 5 bases, J shed 4 bases, and the junction held 6 bases outside the gene matches. Here the CDR3 DNA reads TGTGCCAGCAGCCCCGGACAGGGGGCAGGCTATGGCTACACCTTC. Translated: CASSPGQGAGYGYTF. The whole variable domain, filled in from reference TRBV7-3 and TRBJ1-2, reads GAGVSQTPSNKVTEKGKYVELRCDPISGHTALYWYRQSLGQGPEFLIYFQGTGAADDSGLPNDRFFAVRPEGSVSTLKIQRTERGDSAVYLCASSPGQGAGYGYTFGSGTRLTVV.

Relative to its sample, this clonotype is large. This rearrangement joins TRBV27 to TRBJ1-1, with D unresolved. The CDR3 runs to 14 residues. Trimming shortened V by 6 bases and J by 3 bases, and 14 bases separated the two germline ends. Germline V gene sequence: CDR1 MNHEY, CDR2 SMNVEV (reference sequence). The CDR3 protein is CASRPAEFDTEAFF. DNA of the CDR3: TGTGCCAGCAGACCCGCGGAGTTTGACACTGAAGCTTTCTTT.

This clonotype counts as large (0.1 to 1%). This chain links TRBV25-1 with TRBJ1-2; unclear D gene. CDR3 length: 15 residues. Trimming stripped 2 bases from V and 8 bases from J, with 18 bases between. Per the germline V gene, CDR1 is MGHDK and CDR2 is SYGVNS. CDR3 bases: TGTGCCAGCAGTGAACCTACTGGGCAAACACGGGGCTACACCTTC. Translating it yields CASSEPTGQTRGYTF.

This clonotype is classed as large. This chain links TRBV28 with TRBJ2-3; D remains ambiguous. This CDR3 is built from 16 residues. CDR1 is MDHEN and CDR2 is SYDVKM in the germline V gene. The V end was cut by 2 bases, the J end by 4 bases, with 16 bases between. The CDR3 spells CASSLVVTADADTQYF. CDR3 DNA sequence: TGTGCCAGCAGTTTAGTGGTCACCGCCGACGCAGATACGCAGTATTTT.

This clonotype is large (0.1 to 1%). The rearrangement links TRBV19 to TRBJ2-1; D remains unclear. The CDR3 runs 12 residues. Trimming took 9 bases from V and 4 from J, leaving 10 bases between them. Germline CDR1 reads LNHDA; CDR2 reads SQIVND (reference sequence). For the CDR3, the DNA is TGTGCCAGCAACCCCGGGTACAATGAGCAGTTCTTC. Protein: CASNPGYNEQFF. The full variable domain, rest sourced from reference TRBV19 and TRBJ2-1, is DGGITQSPKYLFRKEGQNVTLSCEQNLNHDAMYWYRQDPGQGLRLIYYSQIVNDFQKGDIAEGYSVSREKKESFPLTVTSAQKNPTAFYLCASNPGYNEQFFGPGTRLTVL.

In its sample, this clonotype is large. The chain joins TRBV29-1 to TRBJ1-1; D call uncertain. In germline, CDR1 is SQVTM, CDR2 ANQGSEA. V shed 4 bases and J shed 3 bases, with 9 bases lying between them. The CDR3 contains 12 residues. CDR3 loop: CSVVREDTEAFF. CDR3 in DNA: TGCAGCGTTGTTAGGGAGGACACTGAAGCTTTCTTT.

A word on this clonotype: A read error is likely here: a far larger clone is one base away. The CDR3 DNA is TGTGCCAGCAGCTCCCCAGCGGGGGGCTACAATGAGCAGTACTTC. The encoded protein is CASSSPAGGYNEQYF. The V and J genes are TRBV7-3 and TRBJ2-7; the match to TRBD2 covers 9 bases. J was trimmed by 7 bases and V by 4 bases; bases with no gene match: 11. The germline gives CDR1 SGHTA, CDR2 FQGTGA. This CDR3 has 15 residues.

This clonotype showed up just a few times. The chain uses TRBV27 and TRBJ2-7; 7 bases are a match to TRBD1. CDR1 and CDR2 (germline): MNHEY, SMNVEV (reference sequence). This CDR3 comprises 14 residues. The J segment lost 2 bases and the V segment lost 5 bases, leaving 6 bases of the junction unmatched. The CDR3 sequence is CASSTGQIAYEQYF. CDR3 bases: TGTGCCAGCAGTACGGGACAGATTGCCTACGAGCAGTACTTC.